This T cell receptor beta chain was identified in a study of blood T cell repertoires in COVID-19. The overall study: Nucleic acid was either cDNA or gDNA, and it came from T cells, B-cell-depleted T cells, or PBMCs.

The CDR3 length is 15 residues. With 4 bases clipped from V and 6 bases from J, the junction kept 7 bases outside the gene matches. CDR1 and CDR2 (germline): SGHRS, YFSETQ. Clones were sequenced by immunoSEQ multiplex PCR, and TCRdb holds only the in-frame ones, with some missing. The data contain hundreds of thousands of clones, roughly 86% of them singletons. The chain is built from TRBV5-1 and TRBJ1-6; 7 bases match TRBD1. The clonotype comes from a woman in her twenties or thirties who had recovered from COVID-19. Sequencing was carried out using peripheral blood. CDR3 sequence (DNA): TGCGCCAGCAGCAGGGCGACAGGGAGTAATTCACCCCTCCACTTT. Encoded protein: CASSRATGSNSPLHF.